This TCR beta chain was observed in a study of shared clonotypes between healthy human individuals. Study at large: CD8 memory received one plate per donor, CD8 naive two, CD4 memory three and CD4 naive three.

V lost 2 bases and J 0 bases, leaving 11 bases between the germline ends. The germline CDR1 and CDR2 sequences are MNHEY and SMNVEV (reference sequence). The CDR3 runs to 15 residues. Donation came from healthy HIV-negative adults that had no recent acute infections or vaccinations. Deep-level settings were used for running the assay. Clones were read by immunoSEQ multiplex PCR, and TCRdb kept only the in-frame ones, dropping some. The sample shows fewer than 1.4 million clones, about four fifths of them seen only once. What was sequenced was memory CD4+ T cells from PBMCs. As for subset: CD45RA-negative fraction. This TCR derives from a man between 18 and 35 years old in good health. Some clones in this sample may be carry-over from other donors' samples. V usage is TRBV27 and J usage is TRBJ2-7; possible D gene TRBD2, 5 bases. DNA for the CDR3: TGTGCCAGCAGTTTAGGTCCCGGGATCTCCTACGAGCAGTACTTC. This sequence encodes CASSLGPGISYEQYF.